This record looks at one T cell receptor (beta chain) sequence and its context. The source of the sample is a study of blood T cell repertoires in COVID-19. The overall study: The samples span acute and convalescent COVID-19 from the United States, Italy and Spain. T cells, B-cell-depleted T cells, or PBMCs provided the cDNA or gDNA that served as material.

The germline gives CDR1 LNHDA, CDR2 SQIVND (reference sequence). CDR3 size: 15 residues. The V and J ends lost 3 bases and 2 bases respectively, with 14 bases between them. Individuals drawn from approximately 26 US areas were roughly 18 to 95 years old. Self-reported history from a screening survey and questionnaire set each donor's cohort. Sequencing was performed with immunoSEQ multiplex PCR; in TCRdb, only in-frame clones are kept and a portion is missing. The table shows about 270,000 clones, with roughly 88% occurring only once. The clonotype was recovered from a middle-aged woman with acute COVID-19. The rearrangement uses TRBV19 and TRBJ2-7, with D tentatively TRBD1 (5 bases). Sequencing was done on a sample of PBMCs or T cells enriched from blood (not recorded which). The CDR3 nucleotides read TGTGCCAGTAGTATGCAGGGCCTGGGCCCCTACGAGCAGTACTTC. This sequence encodes CASSMQGLGPYEQYF.